The clone carrying this T cell receptor beta chain was counted between two and nine times. Its target is unknown. The ends lost 4 bases at V and 2 bases at J; junction bases unmatched: 6. This CDR3 is built from 16 residues. Germline-derived CDR1 and CDR2 are SGHAT and FQNNGV. Then a second PCR, running roughly 7 to 11 cycles, was carried out with a sample-barcoded 5' primer and a J-beta primer mix. TCRdb ran MiXCR on the 5' RACE reads and lists one entry per CDR3 protein. The sample shows around 1,600,000 distinct CDR3 sequences, around 40% of them seen only once. The entry originates in a study of blood T cells in healthy people across ages. Study-level background: Template switching captured about one barcoded beta molecule per two T cells.

Study findings and constraints: In older individuals, TCR beta diversity per million T cells was lower, falling roughly linearly with age. Diversity was higher, and naive CD4+ cells more numerous, in long-lived donors than in aged donors.

Total RNA extraction produced at least 5.5 micrograms (per sample) for the study. The TCR was taken from a woman between 18 and 29 years old in good health. V and J are TRBV11-2 and TRBJ2-1; the match to TRBD2 covers 9 bases. The sequenced sample consisted of blood. The CDR3 region is CASSSLSGRTYNEQFF. CDR3 DNA sequence: TGTGCCAGCAGCTCCCTCAGCGGGAGGACCTACAATGAGCAGTTCTTC.